The 15 T cell receptor beta chains reported below all come from one sample, sequenced in a study of blood T cell repertoires in COVID-19. Assay used: immunoSEQ multiplex PCR; TCRdb lists only in-frame clones, some missing. The sample lists 200,000 to 250,000 clones; almost 85% were seen once. Sequences were obtained from peripheral blood. These receptors all stem from a woman in her seventies with COVID-19, enrolled during active disease.

V usage is TRBV24-1 and J usage is TRBJ1-2; 12 nucleotides agree with TRBD1. The CDR3 consists of 17 residues. J gave up 4 bases and V 4 bases, and 9 bases lay outside the gene matches. Germline V gene data show CDR1 as KGHDR and CDR2 as SFDVKD. Written as DNA, the CDR3 is TGTGCCACCAGTGAAACACCCGGGACAGGGGGCATCTATGGCTACACCTTC. As protein: CATSETPGTGGIYGYTF.

The CDR3 region is CASSETENYGYTF. DNA of the CDR3: TGTGCCAGCAGCGAAACAGAAAACTATGGCTACACCTTC. The chain is built from TRBV2 and TRBJ1-2; D not certain. The length of the CDR3 is 13 residues. CDR1 and CDR2 (germline): SNHLY, FYNNEI. Between the trimmed V and J ends, which lost 6 bases and 2 bases, there was a span of 10 bases.

The chain recombines TRBV4-3 with TRBJ2-7; TRBD2 aligns across 7 bases. Germline-derived CDR1 and CDR2 are LGHNA and YSLEER. This CDR3 region has 14 residues. J lost 2 bases, V lost 1 base, and 2 bases had no gene match. The CDR3 sequence is CASSQGEGPYEQYF. The CDR3 nucleotides are TGCGCCAGCAGCCAAGGGGAGGGGCCCTACGAGCAGTACTTC.

The chain links TRBV9 to TRBJ2-1; 8 nucleotides agree with TRBD2. Trimming took 0 bases from V and 7 from J; bases not matched to a gene: 12. Per the germline V gene, CDR1 is SGDLS and CDR2 is YYNGEE. This CDR3 comprises 17 residues. In DNA, the CDR3 is TGTGCCAGCAGCGTAGCCAGCGGGAGTGTCCCGGGGAATGAGCAGTTCTTC. It specifies CASSVASGSVPGNEQFF.

This chain joins TRBV10-3 and TRBJ1-5; no definite D call. The CDR3 sequence is 12 residues long. CDR1 and CDR2 from the germline V gene are ENHRY and SYGVKD. Trimming left V 3 bases short and J 5 bases short, with 5 bases between. The DNA of the CDR3 is TGTGCCATCAGTGATCGGGATCAGCCCCAGCATTTT. This sequence encodes CAISDRDQPQHF.

The chain recombines TRBV19 with TRBJ1-6; a possible D gene is TRBD1 (6 bases). The CDR3 has 17 amino acids. Per germline, CDR1 LNHDA and CDR2 SQIVND (reference sequence). V gave up 5 bases and J gave up 3 bases, with 17 bases separating them. The chain's CDR3 is CASSPRGGQYYNSPLHF. The CDR3 DNA sequence: TGTGCCAGTAGTCCCCGGGGGGGCCAATACTATAATTCACCCCTCCACTTT.

This clone was picked up a small number of times. V is TRBV9 and J is TRBJ2-2; a possible D gene is TRBD1 (5 bases). Germline values: CDR1 SGDLS, CDR2 YYNGEE. The CDR3 loop spans 16 amino acids. V was pared by 6 bases and J by 0 bases, with 15 bases between. The CDR3 reads CASTPRVLANTGELFF. For the CDR3, the DNA is TGTGCCAGCACACCCAGGGTGTTAGCGAACACCGGGGAGCTGTTTTTT.

The chain joins TRBV30 to TRBJ1-2; D gene unclear. CDR1 is GTSNPN and CDR2 is SVGIG in the germline V gene (reference sequence). The CDR3 totals 16 residues. V lost 2 bases and J lost 2, with 18 bases in between. Here the CDR3 DNA reads TGTGCCTGGAGTATGGAGGGTTCGGGTATGAACTATGGCTACACCTTC. It specifies CAWSMEGSGMNYGYTF.

V gene TRBV5-8 combines with J gene TRBJ1-2; 11 bases map to TRBD1. V was pared by 0 bases and J by 7 bases, with 8 bases of the junction left unmatched. Germline V lookup: CDR1 SGHTS, CDR2 YDEGEE. The CDR3 runs 16 residues. CDR3 in amino acids: CASSLEDRGLRIGYTF. CDR3 nucleotides: TGTGCCAGCAGCTTGGAGGACAGGGGGCTGAGAATTGGCTACACCTTC.

The V and J genes are TRBV13 and TRBJ2-5, with TRBD1 matching over 10 bases. The germline gives CDR1 PRHDT, CDR2 FYEKMQ (reference sequence). V was pared by 3 bases and J by 3 bases, with 7 bases of the junction left unmatched. This CDR3 region has 16 residues. The CDR3 DNA is TGTGCCAGCAGCTTGCAACCCGGGACAGGGGAAGAGACCCAGTACTTC. Amino acids: CASSLQPGTGEETQYF.

This sequence joins TRBV2 and TRBJ2-5; D is ambiguous. Trimming pared 6 bases from V and 5 bases from J, leaving 16 bases between. The CDR3 consists of 14 residues. CDR1 SNHLY and CDR2 FYNNEI come from the germline V gene. The CDR3 sequence: CASRAGTSHETQYF. In nucleotides, the CDR3 is TGTGCCAGCAGGGCAGGTACATCTCATGAGACCCAGTACTTC.

V usage is TRBV19 and J usage is TRBJ1-5, with D perhaps TRBD1 (6 bases). The CDR3 extends over 14 amino acids. Trimming stripped 3 bases from V and 7 bases from J, with 13 bases between. Germline values: CDR1 LNHDA, CDR2 SQIVND (reference sequence). CDR3 DNA: TGTGCCAGTAGTATGGGGGCTCCTGGGCAGCCCCAGCATTTT. Residues: CASSMGAPGQPQHF.

The rearrangement joins TRBV28 to TRBJ2-2; D perhaps matches TRBD1 (6 bases). Trimming shortened V by 2 bases and J by 3 bases, and 13 bases separated the two germline ends. The CDR3 totals 16 residues. CDR1 is MDHEN and CDR2 is SYDVKM in the germline V gene. The CDR3 region has the DNA TGTGCCAGCAGTTTAGGCCTAAGGGGGTACACCGGGGAGCTGTTTTTT. Protein sequence: CASSLGLRGYTGELFF.

The chain employs TRBV6-2 or TRBV6-3 and TRBJ2-1; 9 bases are a match to TRBD2. CDR3 length equals 16 residues. The germline V gene encodes CDR1 MNHEY and CDR2 SVGEGT. V lost 2 bases to trimming and J lost 7 bases; unmatched junction nucleotides: 9. The CDR3 spells CASSYPKAGGRNEQFF. The CDR3 nucleotides are TGTGCCAGCAGTTACCCGAAGGCGGGGGGGCGGAATGAGCAGTTCTTC.

This clone was observed once. The J gene is TRBJ1-1, the V gene TRBV19, with 7 bases aligning to TRBD1. CDR3 length equals 14 residues. The V segment lost 7 bases and the J segment 4 bases; nucleotides outside the gene matches: 9. Germline V gene sequence: CDR1 LNHDA, CDR2 SQIVND (reference sequence). CDR3 residues: CASNKGAMGTEAFF. DNA of the CDR3: TGTGCCAGTAACAAGGGGGCGATGGGCACTGAAGCTTTCTTT. The variable domain in full, with the rest retrieved from reference TRBV19 and TRBJ1-1, is DGGITQSPKYLFRKEGQNVTLSCEQNLNHDAMYWYRQDPGQGLRLIYYSQIVNDFQKGDIAEGYSVSREKKESFPLTVTSAQKNPTAFYLCASNKGAMGTEAFFGQGTRLTVV.